This T cell receptor beta chain was found in a study of cytomegalovirus exposure and HLA in healthy donors (dated by TCRdb to 2017 to 2019). Regarding the study in general: An earlier analysis of 587 of the donors reported approximately 300 Gb of sequence data and some 100 million unique TCR beta sequences from about 200 million T cells. Every discovery cohort repertoire had been produced on one sequencing platform. Of the approximately 400 genotyped donors, over 80% were placed in the genetic ancestry cluster associated with self-reported Caucasian donors. Several DR-DQ haplotypes were handled as single units for association and clustering because linkage in the cohort was strong. In a later genetic analysis, genome-wide SNP genotypes for about three fifths of the roughly 670 donors were used, and that subset was treated as a discovery cohort. In a later analysis, previously published TCR beta repertoires from 666 donors were re-analyzed and high-resolution HLA genotyping was added so that TCR occurrence patterns could be studied. HLA typing included class I and class II loci at four-digit resolution. Typing coverage differed by locus: A, B, C, DRB1 and DQB1 were typed in about 620-630 donors, DQA1 in 500 to 550, DPA1 in 600 to 610, and DPB1 in roughly 450. In an earlier analysis of roughly 540 of the donors, high-throughput TCR beta sequencing was used to judge whether each TCR beta V gene segment behaved as functional or pseudogenic. The study profiled the T cell repertoires of 666 subjects by immunosequencing and related them to cytomegalovirus serostatus. The study aimed to test whether cataloging public T cell receptors could reveal signatures of past pathogen exposure. In the later analysis, no new phenotypic data were used to find candidate immune exposures; instead, reliance was placed on TCR beta sequences and their occurrence across donors. Across some 400 genotyped donors of the cohort, an average of approximately 240,000 unique TCR beta nucleotide sequences per donor were sequenced, and approximately 17% of those sequences were non-productive. Donor age, sex, ethnicity and CMV serostatus were compiled together with the repertoire data. Along with the roughly 670-subject first cohort, a separate validation cohort of over a hundred different subjects was used. Around 320 gigabases of sequencing data and approximately 84 million unique TCR sequences were included in an early release covering roughly 700 HLA-typed donors. The study combined high-throughput TCR immunosequencing, statistical association of individual TCRs with disease status, and machine learning to predict cytomegalovirus infection status.

The protocol used for the library was the immunoSEQ multiplex PCR assay. The multiplex PCR relied on a mix of 60 forward primers for TCR Vbeta segments and 13 reverse primers for TCR Jbeta segments. The CDR3 region of rearranged TCR beta genes was amplified from genomic DNA by a multiplex PCR assay. On the Illumina HiSeq System, the amplified TCR beta libraries were sequenced as 87-base-pair reads. The study's processing was this. A later analysis counted tens of millions of unique TCR beta chains across the 600 to 850 repertoires, and around 9.9 million of these chains were shared by at least two donors. To remove PCR and sequencing errors, raw reads were error-corrected and collapsed into unique sequences using a nearest-neighbor algorithm that merged closely related sequences. Alignment of CDR3 sequences to IMGT reference sequences was used to assign V, D and J gene segments. For a sequence to be retained, a match of at least six nucleotides was required to both a V gene segment and a J gene segment. Rearrangements were called productive when the CDR3 lacked stop codons and stayed in frame with V and J; all others were non-productive. Following IMGT convention, CDR3 was defined as the stretch from the second conserved V-encoded cysteine up to the conserved J-encoded phenylalanine. The earlier analysis of more than 450 of the donors excluded sequences that lacked an unambiguous match to a single V gene segment. An earlier analysis of 500 to 600 of the donors classified V segments as functional when productive rearrangements were above 56.7% and as segregating when the standard deviation between donors was above 5%. A statistical classification framework was built to diagnose cytomegalovirus status from the catalog of TCR beta chain sequences. V and J gene assignment, in a later analysis, came from comparing TCR nucleotide sequences with IMGT/GENE-DB human TR gene sequences. The TCRdist pipeline was used in a later analysis to assign CDR3 sequences and most-parsimonious VDJ recombination scenarios. A later analysis defined each TCR beta chain by its CDR3 amino acid sequence plus V-gene family, and excluded reads lacking a unique V-gene family. To address suspected cross-contamination and a sequencing artifact, a later analysis removed approximately 590 highly shared, low-generation-probability nucleotide sequences. In a later analysis, a clonal expansion index for each public chain was calculated from normalized within-repertoire ranks of inferred template counts. Generation probabilities in a later analysis came from a VDJ recombination model fitted to out-of-frame rearrangements, and those results were checked against IGoR. A later analysis scored TCR-TCR, TCR-HLA and TCR-CMV co-occurrence with hypergeometric tests, applying a repertoire-size bias correction to TCR pairs. In a later analysis, false discovery rates were estimated by permuting HLA or CMV assignments 20 times. In a later analysis, co-occurring TCRs were grouped using DBSCAN, with TCRdist sequence similarity added in when clustering inside HLA-allele-positive subsets. For co-occurrence clustering, repertoires with fewer than 30,000 or more than 120,000 public chains were excluded, along with about five repertoires with anomalous nucleotide sharing. TCRdb carries this immuneACCESS record with in-frame sequences only. Its versions omit some clonotypes, under half of them owing to an unresolved V gene in the studies checked, with the rest unexplained. V, J and clone size were drawn from that table, and D and trimming were deduced from the DNA. In all, the sample holds 110,000 to 150,000 clones, and 60% to 75% of those were seen once. The top ten clonotypes cover about 6.4% of the sample.

Comment on this clone: Its antigen is not yet known. Sequence at one end of the junction differs from germline and may be a read error.

Beyond this particular receptor, the publication reports: Sequencing depth was assumed to be roughly uniform across donors in the presence/absence analyses, though that assumption may not hold. The authors suggested that the approach could potentially be extended to other disease states and immunological phenotypes. Because counts were too low, about 17 rarely observed V segments, including chromosome 9 orphons, were excluded from the earlier analysis of 587 of the donors. A further reported finding was that TCR beta sequences accurately predicted the HLA-A and HLA-B alleles for most subjects in the first cohort. A cluster of highly shared sequence variants was judged likely to be a technical artifact of the sequencing pipeline. The cohort was sequenced for TCR beta chains only, and without alpha or paired-chain data the features that could be detected were limited. CMV serostatus was the only immune exposure information available for the cohort. In a later analysis, HLA-associated TCR beta chains showed more clonal expansion and lower generation probabilities than non-associated chains that were equally common. The study gave a list of some 150 TCR beta chains associated with cytomegalovirus. At a false discovery rate of 0.05, a later analysis linked about 16,000 TCR beta sequences to specific HLA alleles. A few of the identified cytomegalovirus-associated TCR beta chains were confirmed in vitro to be specific for cytomegalovirus antigens. Several of the top co-occurrence clusters appeared to be linked to parvovirus B19, influenza, CMV and Epstein-Barr virus, according to a later analysis. Correlated functional status among segregating V segments might reflect linkage disequilibrium, but an unknown experimental factor could not be ruled out. According to a later analysis, TCR association rates differed among HLA loci, with DRB1 alleles showing the most associated TCRs and HLA-C alleles showing the fewest. Because HLA typing was unavailable for some donors at each locus, only the typed subset was used in association tests. An association between a missense DCLRE1C variant and V-gene and J-gene trimming of TCR beta chains was found in a later genetic analysis and replicated in an independent cohort. Most TCR sequences were seen in very few donors, while some public TCRs were found in many individuals. Assigning TCR associations to individual alleles was difficult when HLA alleles, especially DR and DQ, strongly co-occurred. Broadly in line with IMGT annotations, most TCR beta V segments showed up in productive rearrangements about 87% or about 30% of the time in an earlier analysis of some 590 of the donors. According to a later genetic analysis, donors in an Asian-associated ancestry cluster had fewer N-insertions in productive TCRs than the approximately 690-donor mean. In a later analysis, most CMV-associated TCR beta chains were found to appear HLA-restricted, with HLA associations seemingly driven largely by CMV exposure. The classifier was reported to diagnose cytomegalovirus status with high specificity and sensitivity in both the original and validation cohorts.

The cohort comprised 666 healthy bone marrow donors. At the time of sampling, every cohort member was nominally healthy, though immune exposures that went unrecorded were likely present. The donor was CMV seronegative and was included in the group of around 320 seronegative cohort members. A peripheral blood sample was provided by each donor, and peripheral blood mononuclear cells were used for TCR beta sequencing. The Qiagen DNeasy Blood Extraction Kit was used to extract genomic DNA from the blood cell samples. This receptor was taken from a man aged 30 to 39 in good health and CMV-seronegative. The sequencing sample was made of PBMCs.

The CDR3 region reads CASSQDQGGNSQYF. DNA sequence: TGTGCCAGCAGCCAAGATCAGGGAGGGAACAGTCAGTACTTC. In this chain, TRBV4-2 is recombined with TRBJ2-4; TRBD2 lines up with 7 middle nucleotides. CDR1 and CDR2 (LGHNA, YNFKEQ) derive from the germline V gene. The CDR3 goes from the cysteine to the phenylalanine over 14 residues. CDR3 DNA only is kept here, 42 bases in frame from base 1.